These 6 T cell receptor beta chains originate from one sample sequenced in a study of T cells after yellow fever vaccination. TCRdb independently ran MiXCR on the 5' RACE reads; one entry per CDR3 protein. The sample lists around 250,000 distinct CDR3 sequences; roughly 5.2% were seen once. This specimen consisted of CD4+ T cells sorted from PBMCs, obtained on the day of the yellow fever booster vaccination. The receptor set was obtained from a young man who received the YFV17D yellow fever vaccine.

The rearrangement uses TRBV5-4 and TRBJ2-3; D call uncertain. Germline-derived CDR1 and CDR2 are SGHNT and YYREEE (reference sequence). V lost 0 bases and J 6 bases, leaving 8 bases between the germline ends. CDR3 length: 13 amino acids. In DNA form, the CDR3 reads TGTGCCAGCAGCTTGGGACAAGCCGATACGCAGTATTTT. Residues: CASSLGQADTQYF.

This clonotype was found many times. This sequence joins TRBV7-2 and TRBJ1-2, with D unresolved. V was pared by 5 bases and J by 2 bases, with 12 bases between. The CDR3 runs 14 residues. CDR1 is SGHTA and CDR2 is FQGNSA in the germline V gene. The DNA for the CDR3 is TGTGCCAGCAGCCCGAGACGGGGAAACTATGGCTACACCTTC. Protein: CASSPRRGNYGYTF.

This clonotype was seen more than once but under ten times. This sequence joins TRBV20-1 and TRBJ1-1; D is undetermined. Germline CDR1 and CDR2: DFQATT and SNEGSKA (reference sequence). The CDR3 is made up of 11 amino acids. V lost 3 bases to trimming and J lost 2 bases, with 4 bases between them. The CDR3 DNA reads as TGCAGTGCTAGGATTAACACTGAAGCTTTCTTT. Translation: CSARINTEAFF.

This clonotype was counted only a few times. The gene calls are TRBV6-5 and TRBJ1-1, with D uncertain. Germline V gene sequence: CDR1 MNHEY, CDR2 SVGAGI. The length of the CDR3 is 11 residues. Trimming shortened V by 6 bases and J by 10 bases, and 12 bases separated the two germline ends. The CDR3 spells CASSPGDGAFF. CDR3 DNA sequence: TGTGCCAGCAGCCCTGGTGATGGAGCTTTCTTT.

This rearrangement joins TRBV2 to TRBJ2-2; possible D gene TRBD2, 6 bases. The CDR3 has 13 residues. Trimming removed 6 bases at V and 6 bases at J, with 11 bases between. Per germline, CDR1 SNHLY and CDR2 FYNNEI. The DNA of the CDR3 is TGTGCCAGCAGAAGGGAGGATGCCGGGGAGCTGTTTTTT. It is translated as CASRREDAGELFF.

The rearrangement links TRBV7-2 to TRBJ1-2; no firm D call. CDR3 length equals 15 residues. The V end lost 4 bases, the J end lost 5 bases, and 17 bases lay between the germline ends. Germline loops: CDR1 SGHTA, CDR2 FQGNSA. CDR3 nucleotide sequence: TGTGCCAGCAGCTCAAGACCGAGCTCGGGGTATGGCTACACCTTC. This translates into CASSSRPSSGYGYTF.